The TCR beta chain described here comes from a study of cytomegalovirus exposure and HLA in healthy donors. As for this clone: One end of the junction fails to match germline, which may point to a read error.

With 60 Vbeta and 13 Jbeta primers, the PCR was carried out. Using immunoSEQ multiplex PCR, the repertoire was profiled, and TCRdb retains in-frame clones only, with some absent. The table lists over 75,000 clones, 60% to 80% of them singletons. This CDR3 spans 16 amino acids. The V gene's germline CDR1 is SGDLS and CDR2 YYNGEE. The chain is built from TRBV9 and TRBJ1-2, with a weak D call TRBD1 (6 bases). Sequencing input: PBMCs. This clonotype originated in a man between 50 and 59 years old in good health and CMV-seropositive. The chain's CDR3 is CASSVGLTGINYGYPF. The CDR3 region has the DNA TGTGCCAGCAGCGTAGGATTGACAGGAATTAACTATGGCTACCCCTTC.